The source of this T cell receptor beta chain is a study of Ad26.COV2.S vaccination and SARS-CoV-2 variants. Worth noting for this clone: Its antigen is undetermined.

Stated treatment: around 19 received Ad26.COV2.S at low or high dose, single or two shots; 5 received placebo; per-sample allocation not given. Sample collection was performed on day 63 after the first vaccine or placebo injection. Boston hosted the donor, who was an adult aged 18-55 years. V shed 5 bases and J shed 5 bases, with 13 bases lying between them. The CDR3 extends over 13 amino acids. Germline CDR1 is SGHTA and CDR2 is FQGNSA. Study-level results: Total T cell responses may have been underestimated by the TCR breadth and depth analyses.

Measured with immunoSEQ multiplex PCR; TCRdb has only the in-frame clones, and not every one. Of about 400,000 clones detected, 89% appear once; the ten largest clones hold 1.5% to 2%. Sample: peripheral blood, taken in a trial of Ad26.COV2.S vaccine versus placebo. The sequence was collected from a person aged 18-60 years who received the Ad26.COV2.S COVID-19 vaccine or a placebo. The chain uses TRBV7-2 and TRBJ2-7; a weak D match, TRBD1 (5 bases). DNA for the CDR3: TGTGCCAGCAGCGCGCCTAGGGGCCACGAGCAGTACTTC. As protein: CASSAPRGHEQYF.